What follows are 18 T cell receptor beta chains derived from one specimen sequenced in a study of T cell repertoires in cytomegalovirus infection. Their specific antigens are unknown. MiXCR was run by TCRdb on the reads, yielding one entry per CDR3 protein. There are about 50,000 distinct CDR3 sequences in the sample; around 20% occur only once, and about 80% lies in the top ten. Sequencing was performed on CD8+ T cells from cultured PBMCs, taken from culture after CMV antigen stimulation. These receptors were collected from a human donor in good health (CMV status not recorded). Some clones in this sample may be carry-over from other donors' samples.

This clonotype was seen more than once but under ten times. The rearrangement links TRBV7-2 to TRBJ2-1; weak D call: TRBD1 (5 bases). Germline values: CDR1 SGHTA, CDR2 FQGNSA. The CDR3 length is 18 residues. Deletions cut 2 bases from V and 6 bases from J, with 23 bases between. CDR3 bases: TGTGCCAGCAGCTTACCACTTTGGATAGGGGAAGTCTCCAATGAGCAGTTCTTC. Its protein product is CASSLPLWIGEVSNEQFF.

This clonotype has a single count. CDR3 DNA sequence: TGTGCCCATACACTGACAGGGCGGGAGCAGTTCTTC. Amino acids: CAHTLTGREQFF. The chain combines TRBV7-9 with TRBJ2-1; TRBD1 matches at 7 bases. The germline V gene encodes CDR1 SEHNR and CDR2 FQNEAQ (reference sequence). This CDR3 spans 12 amino acids. V was pared by 11 bases and J by 10 bases, with 11 bases of the junction left unmatched.

The chain has TRBV7-2 and TRBJ1-2, with 10 bases that match TRBD1. V lost 4 bases to trimming and J lost 8 bases; unmatched junction nucleotides: 4. CDR3 size: 13 residues. The germline V gene encodes CDR1 SGHTA and CDR2 FQGNSA. CDR3 in DNA: TGTGCCAGCAGCTGGGACAGGGGCCAGGGCTACACCTTC. This sequence encodes CASSWDRGQGYTF.

This clonotype was recorded a few times. The chain carries TRBV7-9 and TRBJ2-1; 14 nucleotides match TRBD2. Trimming cost V 2 bases and J 7 bases; bases outside gene matches: 7. This CDR3 comprises 17 residues. The germline CDR1 and CDR2 sequences are SEHNR and FQNEAQ (reference sequence). The CDR3: CASSLPGLAGGFNEQFF. The CDR3 nucleotides read TGTGCCAGCAGCTTACCCGGACTAGCGGGGGGTTTTAATGAGCAGTTCTTC. Drawing the rest from reference TRBV7-9 and TRBJ2-1, the complete variable domain is DTGVSQNPRHKITKRGQNVTFRCDPISEHNRLYWYRQTLGQGPEFLTYFQNEAQLEKSRLLSDRFSAERPKGSFSTLEIQRTEQGDSAMYLCASSLPGLAGGFNEQFFGPGTRLTVL.

This clonotype was seen a few times. The chain joins TRBV19 to TRBJ2-2; D not resolved. Trimming took off 5 bases at V and 3 bases at J, with 4 bases between the two ends. CDR1 LNHDA and CDR2 SQIVND come from the germline V gene (reference sequence). The CDR3 covers 12 residues. CDR3 residues: CASSPYTGELFF. CDR3 bases: TGTGCCAGTAGTCCTTACACCGGGGAGCTGTTTTTT.

This clonotype has a handful of counts. The chain couples TRBV7-2 to TRBJ2-2; 8 bases align to TRBD2. This CDR3 region has 19 residues. In germline, CDR1 is SGHTA, CDR2 FQGNSA. V was pared by 3 bases and J by 2 bases, with 14 bases of the junction left unmatched. CDR3 region: CASSFHPAGADLNTGELFF. The CDR3 nucleotides read TGTGCCAGCAGCTTCCATCCAGCGGGGGCCGACTTAAACACCGGGGAGCTGTTTTTT.

This clonotype turned up a few times. This chain uses TRBV7-6 with TRBJ1-4; 8 bases align to TRBD1. V lost 4 bases and J lost 8; bases outside the gene matches: 9. The CDR3 totals 15 residues. Germline CDR1 SGHVS, CDR2 FNYEAQ. DNA for the CDR3: TGTGCCAGCAGCTCGCAACAGGGGGTGGTGGAAAAACTGTTTTTT. Its translation: CASSSQQGVVEKLFF.

This clonotype was seen a handful of times. The V call is TRBV7-2, the J call TRBJ1-1, with 7 bases identical to TRBD1. Germline CDR1 SGHTA, CDR2 FQGNSA. V shed 2 bases, J shed 7 bases, and the junction held 10 bases outside the gene matches. The CDR3 sequence is 15 residues long. The CDR3 DNA is TGTGCCAGCAGCTTATCAGGAACAGGGGCGATTGAAGCTTTCTTT. It translates to CASSLSGTGAIEAFF.

The rearrangement links TRBV6-5 to TRBJ2-1, with TRBD1 matching over 11 bases. The germline V gene encodes CDR1 MNHEY and CDR2 SVGAGI. This CDR3 region has 16 residues. J lost 7 bases, V lost 6 bases, and 11 bases had no gene match. This chain's CDR3 is CASRNDERDRGNEQFF. The CDR3 DNA reads as TGTGCCAGCAGGAACGACGAGCGGGACAGGGGGAATGAGCAGTTCTTC.

This clonotype was seen more than once but under ten times. The chain carries TRBV7-8 and TRBJ2-1, with TRBD2 identical over 10 bases. The germline gives CDR1 SGHVS, CDR2 FQNEAQ. J gave up 3 bases and V 3 bases, and 2 bases lay outside the gene matches. The CDR3 consists of 15 residues. The CDR3: CASSFTSGIYNEQFF. CDR3 bases: TGTGCCAGCAGCTTTACTAGCGGGATCTACAATGAGCAGTTCTTC.

The chain recombines TRBV19 with TRBJ2-3; the match to TRBD1 covers 11 bases. From germline, CDR1 is LNHDA and CDR2 SQIVND (reference sequence). CDR3 size: 14 residues. The V and J ends lost 5 bases and 4 bases, in that order; junction bases with no gene match: 2. For the CDR3, the DNA is TGTGCCAGTAGTGGACAGGGGGCCGCAGATACGCAGTATTTT. Its protein product is CASSGQGAADTQYF.

The rearrangement links TRBV2 to TRBJ2-3, with D possibly being TRBD2 (7 bases). CDR3 length equals 15 residues. The V end was cut by 7 bases, the J end by 5 bases, with 19 bases between. CDR1 and CDR2 (germline): SNHLY, FYNNEI. The CDR3 loop is CASTEGGGPIDTQYF. CDR3 DNA: TGTGCCAGCACCGAAGGGGGGGGCCCGATAGATACGCAGTATTTT.

This chain links TRBV4-2 with TRBJ2-1; D is uncertain. CDR3 size: 13 residues. Germline V lookup: CDR1 LGHNA, CDR2 YNFKEQ. With 0 bases removed from V and 5 bases from J, the gap between germline ends came to 5 bases. The CDR3 sequence is CASSQDQHNEQFF. The CDR3, as DNA: TGTGCCAGCAGCCAAGATCAGCACAATGAGCAGTTCTTC.

The V gene is TRBV20-1, the J gene TRBJ2-1, with 13 bases fitting TRBD2. Per the germline V gene, CDR1 is DFQATT and CDR2 is SNEGSKA (reference sequence). The CDR3 extends over 16 amino acids. V was pared by 0 bases and J by 4 bases, with 3 bases of the junction left unmatched. CDR3: CSARDILAGGYNEQFF. CDR3 DNA: TGCAGTGCTAGAGATATACTAGCGGGGGGGTACAATGAGCAGTTCTTC.

The rearrangement links TRBV28 to TRBJ2-7, with D unclear. The CDR3 has 13 residues. V lost 10 bases and J 0 bases, leaving 13 bases between the germline ends. Germline-derived CDR1 and CDR2 are MDHEN and SYDVKM. CDR3 region: CATHGRSSYEQYF. The DNA for the CDR3 is TGTGCCACCCATGGACGGAGCTCCTACGAGCAGTACTTC.

The chain joins TRBV7-8 to TRBJ2-7; D unresolved. The germline CDR1 and CDR2 sequences are SGHVS and FQNEAQ. CDR3 length equals 14 residues. V was shortened by 8 bases and J by 0 bases, with 14 bases between the two germline ends. The DNA for the CDR3 is TGTGCCAGCGCAGCTGGCTTCAGCTCCTACGAGCAGTACTTC. Its translation: CASAAGFSSYEQYF.

This chain joins TRBV7-6 and TRBJ2-3; D remains ambiguous. Trimming cost V 5 bases and J 0 bases, with 12 bases left between them. CDR1 SGHVS and CDR2 FNYEAQ come from the germline V gene. This CDR3 is built from 15 residues. The CDR3 protein is CASSPRVLSTDTQYF. The CDR3 nucleotides read TGTGCCAGCAGCCCTAGGGTCCTCAGCACAGATACGCAGTATTTT.

This clonotype was counted a few times. V and J are TRBV6-5 and TRBJ2-1; 8 bases align to TRBD1. CDR1 and CDR2 from the germline V gene are MNHEY and SVGAGI. Germline trimming cut 6 bases from V and 2 bases from J; bases unmatched to any gene: 9. CDR3 length equals 16 residues. The CDR3 DNA reads TGTGCCAGCAGACCTTCACCGGGACAGGCCTACAATGAGCAGTTCTTC. Encoded protein: CASRPSPGQAYNEQFF.